Shown below are 25 T cell receptor beta chains from a single sample sequenced in a study of CD8+ T cells in alopecia areata. RNA extraction and reverse transcription yielded cDNA as sequencing template. The assay was immunoSEQ multiplex PCR, and TCRdb's table has in-frame clones only and misses some. The table has about 120,000 clones, 53% seen once. Specified treatment: oral pan-JAK inhibitor, 5-10 mg twice daily. The material was CD4+ T cells sorted from blood, obtained at week 4, from a patient treated with tofacitinib. These receptors were taken from a human donor with alopecia areata.

V usage is TRBV30 and J usage is TRBJ1-2, with a weak D call TRBD1 (6 bases). V lost 2 bases and J 9 bases, leaving 16 bases between the germline ends. Germline assignment: CDR1 GTSNPN and CDR2 SVGIG (reference sequence). The CDR3 has 13 amino acids. The CDR3 nucleotides are TGTGCCTGGAGTTCGGGGTCAGGACAGCGCTACACCTTC. The encoded protein is CAWSSGSGQRYTF.

This clone appeared a few times. The chain recombines TRBV5-8 with TRBJ2-3, with 7 nucleotides matching TRBD1. Looked up from germline, CDR1 is SGHTS and CDR2 is YDEGEE. The ends lost 4 bases at V and 2 bases at J; junction bases unmatched: 4. The CDR3 totals 14 residues. DNA for the CDR3: TGTGCCAGCAGCATGGGACAGCTCACAGATACGCAGTATTTT. It codes for CASSMGQLTDTQYF.

This chain joins TRBV14 and TRBJ1-2; tentative D call: TRBD1 (6 bases). The germline V gene has CDR1 SGHDN and CDR2 FVKESK. The CDR3 consists of 14 residues. The V end was cut by 6 bases, the J end by 8 bases, with 19 bases between. The DNA of the CDR3 is TGTGCCAGCAGGCCCTTACAGGGTGGCTTGGGCTACACCTTC. Translation: CASRPLQGGLGYTF. The variable domain in full, completed from reference TRBV14 and TRBJ1-2, reads EAGVTQFPSHSVIEKGQTVTLRCDPISGHDNLYWYRRVMGKEIKFLLHFVKESKQDESGMPNNRFLAERTGGTYSTLKVQPAELEDSGVYFCASRPLQGGLGYTFGSGTRLTVV.

This clone was seen a few times. The CDR3 sequence is CAIPGRPKDLAKNIQYF. In nucleotides, the CDR3 is TGTGCCATCCCGGGACGTCCTAAAGACCTAGCCAAAAACATTCAGTACTTC. The J gene is TRBJ2-4, the V gene TRBV27, with D perhaps given as TRBD1 or TRBD2 (5 bases each). Germline assignment: CDR1 MNHEY and CDR2 SMNVEV (reference sequence). The CDR3 length is 17 residues. The germline V and J ends were trimmed by 10 bases and 0 bases, with 22 bases remaining between them.

The chain carries TRBV30 and TRBJ1-5; a possible D gene is TRBD1 (6 bases). The CDR3 runs to 13 residues. The germline V gene encodes CDR1 GTSNPN and CDR2 SVGIG (reference sequence). V lost 2 bases to trimming and J lost 4 bases, with 9 bases between them. Here the CDR3 DNA reads TGTGCCTGGAGTTATACAGGGAATCAGCCCCAGCATTTT. Translated, it gives CAWSYTGNQPQHF.

This chain connects TRBV29-1 to TRBJ2-7, with 7 bases lining up with TRBD1. The CDR3 sequence is 12 residues long. Germline-derived CDR1 and CDR2 are SQVTM and ANQGSEA. J was trimmed by 0 bases and V by 4 bases; bases with no gene match: 0. The CDR3 coding sequence is TGCAGCGTTGGGGACAGCTCCTACGAGCAGTACTTC. Translated: CSVGDSSYEQYF.

The table lists this clone with a few counts. The V gene is TRBV6-5, the J gene TRBJ2-3; D might be TRBD1 (5 bases). Germline CDR1 is MNHEY and CDR2 is SVGAGI. CDR3 length equals 13 residues. Trimming left V 4 bases short and J 2 bases short, with 7 bases between. CDR3 sequence reads: CASSLTDTDTQYF. The DNA for the CDR3 is TGTGCCAGCAGTTTGACAGACACAGATACGCAGTATTTT.

The rearrangement joins TRBV6-5 to TRBJ1-3; TRBD1 might be the D (6 bases). Trimming removed 4 bases at V and 6 bases at J, with 19 bases between. The length of the CDR3 is 16 residues. Germline V gene lookup returns CDR1 MNHEY and CDR2 SVGAGI. This chain's CDR3 is CASSSQGQGGLNTIYF. The CDR3 DNA follows: TGTGCCAGCAGTTCCCAGGGGCAGGGAGGTTTAAACACCATATATTTT.

This clone appeared a single time. The chain employs TRBV29-1 and TRBJ1-1; D possibly corresponds to TRBD1 (5 bases). V dropped 1 base and J dropped 6 bases, with 15 bases sitting between them. Germline values: CDR1 SQVTM, CDR2 ANQGSEA. CDR3 size: 14 residues. The CDR3 DNA is TGCAGCGTTGAAGCGAGGAAACAGGTACCTGAAGCTTTCTTT. It yields the protein CSVEARKQVPEAFF.

This chain joins TRBV5-1 and TRBJ1-2; TRBD1 aligns across 7 bases. Germline CDR1 and CDR2: SGHRS and YFSETQ. The CDR3 runs 14 residues. J lost 2 bases, V lost 4 bases, and 5 bases had no gene match. Written as DNA, the CDR3 is TGCGCCAGCAGCCACTGGGACAGCAACTATGGCTACACCTTC. Protein: CASSHWDSNYGYTF.

This clone was seen more than once but under ten times. The rearrangement uses TRBV7-2 and TRBJ1-2; D unclear. The V and J ends lost 10 bases and 6 bases respectively, with 12 bases between them. Germline assignment: CDR1 SGHTA and CDR2 FQGNSA. The CDR3 is 11 amino acids. The CDR3 loop reads CATRAIDGYTF. Here the CDR3 DNA reads TGTGCCACCAGAGCTATCGATGGCTACACCTTC.

This chain joins TRBV30 and TRBJ2-5; D unresolved. Germline CDR1 and CDR2: GTSNPN and SVGIG (reference sequence). There are 13 residues in the CDR3. The ends were cut back, 1 base at V and 2 bases at J, with 8 bases in the middle. The CDR3 loop reads CAWSGTRQETQYF. The CDR3 DNA reads as TGTGCCTGGAGTGGAACTCGTCAAGAGACCCAGTACTTC. The full variable domain, its missing parts supplied by reference TRBV30 and TRBJ2-5, is SQTIHQWPATLVQPVGSPLSLECTVEGTSNPNLYWYRQAAGRGLQLLFYSVGIGQISSEVPQNLSASRPQDRQFILSSKKLLLSDSGFYLCAWSGTRQETQYFGPGTRLLVL.

The V gene is TRBV2, the J gene TRBJ2-1, with 11 bases lining up with TRBD2. The J segment lost 6 bases and the V segment lost 6 bases, leaving 7 bases of the junction unmatched. This CDR3 has 15 residues. The germline V gene has CDR1 SNHLY and CDR2 FYNNEI. CDR3 residues: CASRPRLAGGNEQFF. The CDR3 DNA follows: TGTGCCAGCAGACCACGGCTAGCGGGGGGCAATGAGCAGTTCTTC.

The table lists this clone with a few counts. This chain links TRBV19 with TRBJ2-1; 10 positions match TRBD2. CDR3 length equals 15 residues. Germline CDR1 reads LNHDA; CDR2 reads SQIVND (reference sequence). Trimming at V came to 7 bases and at J to 4 bases, leaving 7 bases not matched to a gene. CDR3 sequence reads: CASTSGSSNYNEQFF. In DNA, the CDR3 is TGTGCCAGTACTAGCGGGAGTTCCAATTACAATGAGCAGTTCTTC.

This clone was detected only once. The rearrangement joins TRBV15 to TRBJ2-4; D not resolved. Trimming removed 1 base at V and 6 bases at J, with 7 bases between. CDR3 length: 13 residues. CDR1 and CDR2 from the germline V gene are LNHNV and YYDKDF (reference sequence). Written as DNA, the CDR3 is TGTGCCACCAGCAGAGTTGGCGTAAACATTCAGTACTTC. Amino acids: CATSRVGVNIQYF. Looking up the rest from reference TRBV15 and TRBJ2-4 gives the full variable domain: DAMVIQNPRYQVTQFGKPVTLSCSQTLNHNVMYWYQQKSSQAPKLLFHYYDKDFNNEADTPDNFQSRRPNTSFCFLDIRSPGLGDTAMYLCATSRVGVNIQYFGAGTRLSVL.

This clone was detected a few times. The chain has TRBV30 and TRBJ2-7; 8 bases agree with TRBD1. The junction had 8 bases not matched to a gene; V was cut back by 5 bases and J by 2 bases. This CDR3 region has 14 residues. CDR1 GTSNPN and CDR2 SVGIG come from the germline V gene (reference sequence). As DNA, the CDR3 is TGTGCCTGGGGGAGACAGGGGCCTACCTACGAGCAGTACTTC. It codes for CAWGRQGPTYEQYF.

In this sample, this clone turned up a few times. J is TRBJ1-2 and V is TRBV30, with a tentative D call TRBD1 (5 bases). V gave up 0 bases and J gave up 7 bases, with 15 bases separating them. The CDR3 is 14 amino acids. Germline V gene data show CDR1 as GTSNPN and CDR2 as SVGIG (reference sequence). The CDR3 DNA sequence: TGTGCCTGGAGTGTACTTTGGCAGGGTCCTGGCTACACCTTC. Protein: CAWSVLWQGPGYTF.

This rearrangement joins TRBV7-2 to TRBJ2-1, with TRBD2 matching 16 bases. There are 18 residues in the CDR3. Germline V gene data show CDR1 as SGHTA and CDR2 as FQGNSA. V was clipped by 5 bases and J by 2 bases; unmatched bases: 6. CDR3 sequence: CASSKAGTSGGAYNEQFF. The CDR3 nucleotides are TGTGCCAGCAGCAAGGCCGGGACTAGCGGGGGGGCCTACAATGAGCAGTTCTTC.

The V and J genes are TRBV6-1 and TRBJ2-3, with TRBD2 matching 9 bases. Looked up from germline, CDR1 is MNHNS and CDR2 is SASEGT. The CDR3 has 15 amino acids. V dropped 1 base and J dropped 6; count of bases not matched to a gene: 5. The CDR3 DNA reads as TGTGCCAGCAGTGAAGTGCGGGAGGGCCGGGATACGCAGTATTTT. As protein: CASSEVREGRDTQYF.

The chain joins TRBV4-2 to TRBJ1-3; D remains unclear. The CDR3 length is 13 residues. V lost 0 bases, J lost 5 bases, and 5 bases lay in between. The germline gives CDR1 LGHNA, CDR2 YNFKEQ. The CDR3: CASSQDIRNTIYF. The CDR3 DNA reads as TGTGCCAGCAGCCAAGATATACGAAACACCATATATTTT.

This sequence joins TRBV29-1 and TRBJ2-3, with D perhaps assigned TRBD1 or TRBD2 (5 bases each). Germline values: CDR1 SQVTM, CDR2 ANQGSEA. V lost 1 base to trimming and J lost 6 bases, with 17 bases between them. CDR3 size: 15 residues. The CDR3: CSVEGTGYRRDTQYF. The DNA for the CDR3 is TGCAGCGTTGAAGGGACTGGGTACAGGAGGGATACGCAGTATTTT.

This clone has only a few counts. V usage is TRBV27 and J usage is TRBJ2-7; 12 bases agree with TRBD2. The CDR3 is made up of 15 amino acids. Unmatched junction bases numbered 8, after V lost 5 bases and J lost 6 bases. Germline lookup yields CDR1 MNHEY and CDR2 SMNVEV (reference sequence). CDR3 residues: CASSTTTSGSREQYF. CDR3 DNA sequence: TGTGCCAGCAGTACAACGACTAGCGGGAGCCGCGAGCAGTACTTC.

The V gene is TRBV6-6, the J gene TRBJ2-5, with TRBD2 as a possible D gene (5 bases). TRBJ2-7 matches the DNA end more closely, so the J call is doubtful. The CDR3 runs 12 residues. CDR1 is MNHNY, CDR2 SVGAGI, per germline (reference sequence). For the CDR3, the DNA is TGTGCCAGCAGCGGGGAAACCTACGAGCAGTACTTC. It specifies CASSGETYEQYF.

A few counts support this clone. The chain combines TRBV15 with TRBJ1-5; D not resolved. Germline values: CDR1 LNHNV, CDR2 YYDKDF (reference sequence). The CDR3 is made up of 14 amino acids. V was shortened by 1 base and J by 4 bases, with 8 bases between the two germline ends. The CDR3 DNA reads as TGTGCCACCAGCAGAGGTCCAGGAAATCAGCCCCAGCATTTT. This sequence encodes CATSRGPGNQPQHF.

V is TRBV5-6 and J is TRBJ1-5; tentative D call: TRBD1 (5 bases). The CDR3 extends over 14 amino acids. The V gene's germline CDR1 is SGHDT and CDR2 YYEEEE. V was trimmed by 2 bases and J by 3 bases, leaving 9 bases between them. The CDR3 sequence: CASSFGHHNQPQHF. CDR3 bases: TGTGCCAGCAGCTTCGGACACCACAATCAGCCCCAGCATTTT.